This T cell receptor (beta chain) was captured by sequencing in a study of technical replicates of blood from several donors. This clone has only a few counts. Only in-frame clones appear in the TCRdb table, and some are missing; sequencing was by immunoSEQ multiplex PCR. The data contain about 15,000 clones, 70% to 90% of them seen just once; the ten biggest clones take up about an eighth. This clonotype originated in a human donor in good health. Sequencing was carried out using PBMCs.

CDR3: CASSMGQGMTEAFF. In DNA, the CDR3 is TGTGCCAGTAGTATGGGACAGGGGATGACTGAAGCTTTCTTT. The chain is built from TRBV19 and TRBJ1-1, with TRBD1 matching over 10 bases. The V and J ends lost 3 bases and 5 bases, in that order; junction bases with no gene match: 3. There are 14 residues in the CDR3. Germline-derived CDR1 and CDR2 are LNHDA and SQIVND (reference sequence).